This TCR beta chain was identified in a study of blood T cells in healthy people across ages. General study results and limits: Significant beta diversity loss was already apparent by age around 36, declining roughly linearly.

Germline assignment: CDR1 SEHNR and CDR2 FQNEAQ (reference sequence). The CDR3 extends over 12 amino acids. This clonotype came up a few times. Its specificity is not known. One junction end disagrees with the germline gene, perhaps due to a read error. Through a sample-barcoded 5' primer and a J-beta primer mix, a second PCR was run for roughly 7 to 12 cycles. Every cDNA molecule carried a tag from a template-switch adaptor bearing 12 random nucleotides. TCRdb recomputed calls from the 5' RACE reads with MiXCR, one row per CDR3 protein. The table includes a few hundred thousand distinct CDR3 sequences, 27% detected once. These data also formed part of another study, on T cells of mothers and their children.

Sequencing used blood. This chain connects TRBV7-9 to TRBJ1-3; D possibly corresponds to TRBD1 (5 bases). This receptor was obtained from a boy aged 2-9 years in good health. CDR3 region: CASSLDSSGRDF. The CDR3 DNA sequence: TGTGCCAGCAGCTTAGATTCCTCGGGACGGGATTTT.